This T cell receptor beta chain was documented in a study of cytomegalovirus exposure and HLA in healthy donors (dated by TCRdb to 2016 to 2017). Background on the whole study: The 500 to 700 repertoires of the first cohort and the roughly 110 validation repertoires were produced on the same platform, according to a later analysis. To predict cytomegalovirus infection status, the study combined high-throughput TCR immunosequencing, statistical association of individual TCRs with disease status, and machine learning. The aim of the study was to test whether cataloging public T cell receptors could identify signatures of past pathogen exposure. Along with the approximately 650-subject first cohort, a separate validation cohort of over a hundred different subjects was used. The paper as a whole reports these results and caveats: While some public TCRs were present in many individuals, most TCR sequences turned up only very rarely across donors. In vitro tests confirmed that a few of the cytomegalovirus-associated TCR beta chains recognize cytomegalovirus antigens. The classifier was reported to diagnose cytomegalovirus status with high specificity and sensitivity in both the original cohort and the validation cohort. According to the authors, the approach could potentially be generalized to other disease states and immunological phenotypes. Subsequent analysis determined that TCRs grouped into clusters in the first cohort also showed a tendency toward co-occurrence across the roughly 120 validation repertoires, and about 94% of cluster scores exceeded 0. The validation cohort had no HLA typing available for a later analysis, so co-occurrence within that cohort was assessed over all 120 or so repertoires. In the study, 164 TCR beta chains were listed as associated with cytomegalovirus.

The library was made by the immunoSEQ multiplex PCR assay. The study's processing was this. A statistical classification framework was built to diagnose cytomegalovirus status from the catalog of TCR beta chain sequences. What TCRdb holds here is the immuneACCESS table cut down to in-frame rearrangements. Part of the clones is not present; checked against another copy, under half of the missing clones reflect an unresolved V gene, and the others are unexplained. The V and J calls and the clone size are those of that table, but D and trimming were determined from the DNA. The sample table shows 95,000 to 150,000 clones, and around nine tenths are seen once. The ten largest clones add up to just under 6.5% of the sample. Separate from the approximately 700-subject first cohort, the validation cohort of 90 to 150 subjects was the group to which the donors belonged. For this clone: What antigen it recognizes has not been identified. No base-level quality is on record; no much larger clone is a single base apart.

The sample comprised PBMCs. The sequence derives from a woman aged 18 to 35 in good health and CMV-seropositive.

The nucleotides are TGTGCCAGCATCGGTCAGGCGGGGTTCACCGGGGAGCTGTTTTTT. Its protein product is CASIGQAGFTGELFF. The chain joins TRBV6-1 to TRBJ2-2; TRBD2 might be the D gene, on 6 matching bases. At the junction V is shortened by 7 bases and J by 4 bases, with 16 bases in between. CDR1 and CDR2 (MNHNS, SASEGT) derive from the germline V gene. Including cysteine and phenylalanine, the CDR3 has 15 amino acids. Solely the CDR3 DNA is kept, with 45 bases framed from the first base.